These 9 T cell receptor beta chains share one sample of origin, sequenced in a study of Graves' ophthalmopathy and Graves' hyperthyroidism. Amplification of TCR beta CDR3 regions used RNA transcripts. The first round was an RT-PCR with HTBI primers, and the second round was a multiplex PCR. TCRdb reprocessed the multiplex PCR reads via MiXCR and lists one record per CDR3 protein. The sample lists 650,000 to 900,000 distinct CDR3 sequences, roughly 40% occurring once. Source material: peripheral blood. The source is an adult man with Graves' ophthalmopathy.

On this clonotype: The CDR3 does not close with the conserved phenylalanine or tryptophan, likely indicating a read error. It is unclear where the CDR3 begins or ends on the DNA, so no DNA is shown, and the CDR3 is as TCRdb lists it. The chain has TRBV29-1 and TRBJ1-3; the table gives TRBD1 as D, unverified against the DNA. The CDR3 has 10 amino acids, counting both end residues. Germline V gene lookup returns CDR1 SQVTM and CDR2 ANQGSEA. CDR3 sequence: CSVEIGGGDT.

The table lists this clonotype with many counts. The genes are TRBV2 and TRBJ1-3, with a weak D call TRBD1 (6 bases). CDR1 and CDR2 from the germline V gene are SNHLY and FYNNEI. Trimming shortened V by 5 bases and J by 0 bases, and 11 bases separated the two germline ends. The CDR3 has 15 residues. The CDR3 DNA sequence: TGTGCCAGCAGTCCTCGACAGGTCTCTGGAAACACCATATATTTT. Protein: CASSPRQVSGNTIYF.

The chain links TRBV2 to TRBJ1-3; D ambiguous. The V and J ends lost 7 bases and 2 bases respectively, with 9 bases between them. CDR1 and CDR2 from the germline V gene are SNHLY and FYNNEI. The CDR3 extends over 13 amino acids. In nucleotides, the CDR3 is TGTGCCAGCAAGAACAGAGCTGGAAACACCATATATTTT. Amino acids: CASKNRAGNTIYF.

This clonotype came up many times. The gene calls are TRBV29-1 and TRBJ2-7, with D possibly called TRBD1 or TRBD2 (7 bases each). Trimming took off 7 bases at V and 7 bases at J, with 17 bases between the two ends. This CDR3 has 12 residues. Looked up from germline, CDR1 is SQVTM and CDR2 is ANQGSEA. The CDR3 is CSAAGQSVEQYF. Written as DNA, the CDR3 is TGCAGCGCAGCGGGACAGAGCGTGGAGCAGTACTTC.

This clonotype was detected only a few times. The CDR3 is CASSISGARSGANVLTF. The DNA of the CDR3 is TGTGCCAGTAGTATATCGGGAGCTCGCTCTGGGGCCAACGTCCTGACTTTC. This rearrangement joins TRBV19 to TRBJ2-6; possibly TRBD2 for D (6 bases). The CDR3 spans 17 residues. Trimming shortened V by 2 bases and J by 0 bases, and 11 bases separated the two germline ends. CDR1 is LNHDA and CDR2 is SQIVND in the germline V gene (reference sequence).

The DNA for the CDR3 is TGTGCCAGCAGCCCTGATAACGTCGTGCGCACCGGGGAGCTGTTTTTT. Its translation: CASSPDNVVRTGELFF. The chain uses TRBV25-1 and TRBJ1-4; D remains unclear. The DNA end favors TRBJ2-2, so the J call may be wrong. The CDR3 consists of 16 residues. The germline V gene has CDR1 MGHDK and CDR2 SYGVNS.

The V and J genes are TRBV25-1 and TRBJ2-5; no definite D call. Germline assignment: CDR1 MGHDK and CDR2 SYGVNS. V was cut by 3 bases and J by 4 bases, with 15 bases left in between. This CDR3 comprises 15 residues. CDR3 sequence: CASSDSAGLGETQYF. The CDR3 nucleotides are TGTGCCAGCAGTGATAGTGCCGGGCTCGGAGAGACCCAGTACTTC.

The chain links TRBV5-2 to TRBJ2-2; the table's D call of TRBD1 was not tested on the DNA. TRBV5-2 is described as a pseudogene. CDR3 length: 16 residues. The CDR3 nucleotides read TGTGCCAGCAAATCCGGGAAAACCCTTAACACCGGGGAGCTGTTTTTT. This codes for CASKSGKTLNTGELFF.

In its sample, this clonotype was seen a few times. V gene TRBV20-1 combines with J gene TRBJ2-2, with 11 bases aligning to TRBD2. Trimming at V came to 5 bases and at J to 3 bases, leaving 8 bases not matched to a gene. This CDR3 spans 16 amino acids. Germline assignment: CDR1 DFQATT and CDR2 SNEGSKA (reference sequence). CDR3 DNA sequence: TGCAGTGCTCTGACTAGCGGGACCCTTGACACCGGGGAGCTGTTTTTT. Its protein is CSALTSGTLDTGELFF.